Listed below are T cell receptor beta chains from one sample, sequenced in a study of CD8+CD57+ T cells in acquired aplastic anemia. One entry per CDR3 protein results from TCRdb running MiXCR on the reads. The profile shows about 400,000 distinct CDR3 sequences, about two thirds of them singletons. Material: sorted CD4+, CD8+, or CD8+CD57+ T cells (not recorded which) from PBMCs. All receptors come from a human donor in good health, serving as a control. The CDR3 runs from the conserved cysteine through the conserved F or W. The D gene is left open where the match is weak. Not all rows give a size; the values are once, few, many and, for expanded clones, a class.

j_call clone_size d_call v_call cdr3_nt cdr3_aa
TRBJ2-5 - TRBD2 TRBV24-1 TGTGCCACCAGTTCACGCGGGGGGGCACAGGCCCAGTACTTC CATSSRGGAQAQYF
TRBJ2-3 - - TRBV20-1 TGCAGTGCTAGGTACAGGCTGAGCACAGATACGCAGTATTTT CSARYRLSTDTQYF
TRBJ1-1 - - TRBV10-3 TGTGCCACGACCGCACAGGGCGGGATCCCTGAAGCTTTCTTT CATTAQGGIPEAFF
TRBJ2-5 - TRBD2 TRBV11-2 TGTGCCAGCAGCGTGCGGGGGACGGGGTACTTC CASSVRGTGYF
TRBJ1-5 once - TRBV5-1 TGTGCCAGCAGCTTAGGGCGGAGTGTCCACCAGCCCCAGCATTTT CASSLGRSVHQPQHF
TRBJ1-5 - - TRBV2 TGTGCCAGCAGCATGCAGGGCGATAGCAATCGGCCCCAGCATTTT CASSMQGDSNRPQHF
TRBJ1-4 - - TRBV5-6 TGTGCCAGCAGCCAAGTTAGTCAGACAGTACTGTTTTTT CASSQVSQTVLFF
TRBJ2-5 many - TRBV6-2/TRBV6-3 TGTGCCAGCAGTTACTCCTTTGGGGACGAGACCCAGTACTTC CASSYSFGDETQYF
TRBJ2-7 - - TRBV7-3 TGTGCCAGCAGCGTTGAGACCTCTGAGGCCAACGTGCTGTACTTC CASSVETSEANVLYF
TRBJ1-3 once - TRBV7-2 TGTGCCAGCAGCTTGTTCACAAACACCATACATTTT CASSLFTNTIHF
TRBJ1-5 - - TRBV20-1 TGCAGTGCTAGGCCCCAACGGGGGGTGGATCAGCCCCAGCATTTT CSARPQRGVDQPQHF
TRBJ1-6 - TRBD1 TRBV7-2 TGTGCCAGCAGCCCAAAATCAGGGGGTTCACCCCTCCACTTT CASSPKSGGSPLHF
TRBJ1-5 - - TRBV19 TGTGCCAGTAGTTGGAGGGGTGGACAGCCCCAGCATTTT CASSWRGGQPQHF
TRBJ2-6 - - TRBV2 TGTGCCAGCAGTAAGTCAGGGGCCAACGTCCTGACTTTC CASSKSGANVLTF
TRBJ2-5 - - TRBV3-2 TGTGCCAGCAGCCAAGATAGGCTAGCGGGGTACGGGCAAGAGACCCAGTACTTC CASSQDRLAGYGQETQYF
TRBJ1-2 - - TRBV7-2 TGCGCCAGCAGCTTGGAGAATGGGGCGGGTGGCTACACCTTC CASSLENGAGGYTF
TRBJ2-5 - TRBD2 TRBV7-2 TGTGCCAGCAGCTTGGCAAGCGGGGCGGATACCCAGTATTTC CASSLASGADTQYF
TRBJ1-1 once - TRBV9 TGTGCCAGCAGCGTAGTACCCGGGAGGGGAACTACTGAAGCTTTCTTT CASSVVPGRGTTEAFF
TRBJ2-6 many TRBD2 TRBV4-3 TGCGCCAGCAGCCAACTGCGGGGGGGCTTCTCTGGGGCCAACGTCCTGACTTTC CASSQLRGGFSGANVLTF
TRBJ1-2 few TRBD1 TRBV2 TGTGCCAGCAGAGGACAGGGGGCGAATGGCTACACCTTC CASRGQGANGYTF
TRBJ2-3 - TRBD2 TRBV11-2 TGTGCCAGCAGCGTAGGTCGGGGGGAGGAAGATACGCAGTATTTT CASSVGRGEEDTQYF
TRBJ2-7 many TRBD1 TRBV20-1 TGCAGTGCTAGAGACTTCGGACAGGGGGCCTCCTACGAGCAGTACTTC CSARDFGQGASYEQYF
TRBJ1-3 - TRBD1 TRBV7-2 TGTGCCAGCAGCGCTTGGCGACAGGGGCTCTACGAGCAGTTT CASSAWRQGLYEQF
TRBJ2-3 - TRBD2 TRBV7-9 TGTGCCAGCAGCTTATCGGCTAGCGGGAGGAGCACAGATACGCAGTATTTT CASSLSASGRSTDTQYF
TRBJ1-3 - - TRBV7-2 TGTGCCAGCGTGGCGGCTACCGGAAATGCCGTATATTTT CASVAATGNAVYF
TRBJ2-7 - TRBD2 TRBV2 TGTGCCAGCAGTGCGTTTAGTAGCGGGAGGATAACTTACGAGCAGTACTTC CASSAFSSGRITYEQYF
TRBJ1-2 - - TRBV18 TGTGCCAGCTCACAGGGGAGTGACCCAGCACTTGGCTACACCTTC CASSQGSDPALGYTF
TRBJ2-7 - - TRBV12-3/TRBV12-4 TGTGCCAGCCGCGGGACAAAGGGCGAGCAGTACTTC CASRGTKGEQYF
TRBJ2-7 - - TRBV7-2 TGTGCCAGCAGTCCTACCTACGGACAGTACTTC CASSPTYGQYF
TRBJ2-7 many TRBD1 TRBV30 TGTGCCTGGAGCTCCCACGGGACAGGGCTACCCTACGAGCAGTACTTC CAWSSHGTGLPYEQYF
TRBJ2-5 - - TRBV19 TGTGCCAGCAGCTCAGGGGTTTATGAGACCCAGTACTTT CASSSGVYETQYF
TRBJ1-2 - - TRBV20-1 TGCAGTGCTAGACAAACCCCCCAGTATGGCTACACCTTC CSARQTPQYGYTF
TRBJ1-4 few TRBD1 TRBV7-9 TGTGCCGCCGTGGGGACAGCCAATGAAAAACTGTTTTTT CAAVGTANEKLFF
TRBJ2-2 - TRBD1 TRBV7-8 TGTGCCAGCAGCATAGACAGGGGGGCGCACACCGTGGAGCTGTTTTTT CASSIDRGAHTVELFF
TRBJ1-5 many - TRBV7-9 TGTGCCAGCAGCTTTAGCTCCCAGCCCCAGCATTTT CASSFSSQPQHF
TRBJ1-6 - - TRBV7-9 TGTGCCAGCAGTTATGGGGGGTTGGGTCGCCTCCACTTT CASSYGGLGRLHF
TRBJ1-6 once - TRBV7-2 TGTGCCAGCAGCTTAGCTGCAGGGACCTATAATTCACCCCTCCACTTT CASSLAAGTYNSPLHF
TRBJ2-7 - - TRBV5-4 TGTGCCAGCAGCTTTCCTGCGGGGACCGAGCAGTACTTC CASSFPAGTEQYF
TRBJ2-3 - - TRBV24-1 TGTGGCAGCGCAGAGGGGTTCACAGATACGCAGTATTTT CGSAEGFTDTQYF
TRBJ2-1 - - TRBV6-2/TRBV6-3 TGTGCCACCAACGACCCTAATGAGCAGTTCTTC CATNDPNEQFF
TRBJ2-6 - - TRBV20-1 TGCAGTGCAAGAGACAGCGTCCTGACTTTC CSARDSVLTF
TRBJ1-2 - - TRBV4-3 TGCGCCAGGGCCTTTGCTTCGGGGGGCGGTCATGGCTACACCTTC CARAFASGGGHGYTF
TRBJ2-1 - TRBD2 TRBV20-1 TGCAGTGCTAGAACACTAGCGGGAGTCAGCAATGAGCAGTTCTTC CSARTLAGVSNEQFF
TRBJ2-3 - TRBD2 TRBV7-8 TGTGCCAGCAGCTCAAGGGGCGGGGGGTCCACAGATACGCAGTATTTT CASSSRGGGSTDTQYF
TRBJ1-2 many - TRBV5-6 TGTGCCAGCAGCTTGCGAGCCGGGGGCTACACCTTC CASSLRAGGYTF
TRBJ1-1 many - TRBV20-1 TGCAGTGCGACTCGGGGGCCGGACACTGAAGCTTTCTTT CSATRGPDTEAFF
TRBJ2-1 - TRBD2 TRBV15 TGCGCCACCAGCAGGGGCGGGGGGGGTTTGGCGAATGAGCAGTCCTTC CATSRGGGGLANEQSF
TRBJ1-1 - - TRBV5-1 TGCGCCAGCAGCTTGGAAGGGGGGTCGAGGGAAGCTTTCTTT CASSLEGGSREAFF
TRBJ1-5 - - TRBV13 TGTGCCAGCAGGTCTTGGGGGGGAATACTCAATCAGCCCCAGCATTTT CASRSWGGILNQPQHF